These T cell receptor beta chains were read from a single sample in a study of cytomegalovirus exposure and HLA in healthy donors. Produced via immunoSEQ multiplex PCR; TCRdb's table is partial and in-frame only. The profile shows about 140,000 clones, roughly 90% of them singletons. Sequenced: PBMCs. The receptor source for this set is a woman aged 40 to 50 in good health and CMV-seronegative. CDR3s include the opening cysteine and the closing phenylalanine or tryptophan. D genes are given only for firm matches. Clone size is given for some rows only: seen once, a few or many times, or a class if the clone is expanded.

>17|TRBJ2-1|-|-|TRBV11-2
TGTGCCAGCAGCTTAGCTCGGGGACTCCAATCATACAATGAGCAGTTCTTC
CASSLARGLQSYNEQFF
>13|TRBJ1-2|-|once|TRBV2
TGTGCCAGCAGAGGCAGGGACTTTTATGGCTACACCTTC
CASRGRDFYGYTF
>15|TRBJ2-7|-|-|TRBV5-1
TGCGCCAGCAGCTTGTTCCAGGGTCAAGCCTACGAGCAGTACTTC
CASSLFQGQAYEQYF
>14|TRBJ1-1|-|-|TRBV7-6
TGTGCCAGCAGCTTAGTGGACAGCAACACTGAAGCTTTCTTT
CASSLVDSNTEAFF
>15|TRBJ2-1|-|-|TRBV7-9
TGTGCCAGCAGTCTTGCTAGCGCCCGAGCGGATGAGCAGTTCTTC
CASSLASARADEQFF
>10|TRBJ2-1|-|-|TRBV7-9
TGTTCCAGCAGCTTCGATGAGCAGTTCTTC
CSSSFDEQFF
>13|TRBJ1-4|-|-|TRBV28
TGTGCCAGCAGTGAGGCACGATTTGAAAAACTGTTTTTT
CASSEARFEKLFF
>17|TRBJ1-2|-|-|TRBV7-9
TGTGCCAGCAGCTTAGCGGGCGGCAGGGCGATGTGGGATGGCTACACCTTC
CASSLAGGRAMWDGYTF
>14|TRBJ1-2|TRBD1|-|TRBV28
TGTGCCAGCAGTTTAGGAGACAGGGTGTATGGCTACACCTTC
CASSLGDRVYGYTF
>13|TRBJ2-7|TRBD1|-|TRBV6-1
TGTGCCAGCAGTGACCCGCAGGGGGACGAGCAGTACTTC
CASSDPQGDEQYF
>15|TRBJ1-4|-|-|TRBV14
TGTGCCAGCAGCCGTAAAGCAGGGGCGGGTGAAAAACTGTTTTTT
CASSRKAGAGEKLFF
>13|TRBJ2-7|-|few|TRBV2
TGTGCCAGCAGTAAAACATTCTCCTACGAGCAGTACTTC
CASSKTFSYEQYF
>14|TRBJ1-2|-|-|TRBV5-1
TGCGCCAGCAGCTTGGAAACAGGGATCGACGGCTACACCTTC
CASSLETGIDGYTF
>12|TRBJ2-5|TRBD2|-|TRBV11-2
TGTGCCAGCCAGACTAGCGCGGAGACCCAGTACTTC
CASQTSAETQYF
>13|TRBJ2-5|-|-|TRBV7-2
TGTGCCAGCAGCCGCGCGAGAGAAGAGACCCAGTACTTC
CASSRAREETQYF
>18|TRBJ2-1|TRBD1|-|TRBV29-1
TGCAGCGTTGAATCAGGACAGGGGGCAGGGTATCCCTACAATGAGCAGTTCTTC
CSVESGQGAGYPYNEQFF
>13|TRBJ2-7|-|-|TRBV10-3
TGTGCCATAAGGAGACCGGGAGACTACGAACAGTACTTC
CAIRRPGDYEQYF
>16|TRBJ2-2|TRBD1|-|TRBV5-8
TGTGCCAGCAGCCCGCGGGTGACAGGGATCACCGGGGAGCTGTTTTTT
CASSPRVTGITGELFF
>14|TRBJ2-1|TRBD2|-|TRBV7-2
TGTGCCAGCAGCTTAGCGGGAGGGCCGGACGAGCAGTTCTTC
CASSLAGGPDEQFF
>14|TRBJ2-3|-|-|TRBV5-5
TGTGCCAGCAGCTTTCTTGAGGGCACAGATACGCAGTATTTT
CASSFLEGTDTQYF
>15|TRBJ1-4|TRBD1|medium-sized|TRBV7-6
TGTGCCAGCACTAACCCAGGGGGGTCCCGGGAAAAACTGTTTTTT
CASTNPGGSREKLFF
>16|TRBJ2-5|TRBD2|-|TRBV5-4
TGTGCCAGCAGCCCGAGCGGGAGGTCTACCCAAGAGACCCAGTACTTC
CASSPSGRSTQETQYF
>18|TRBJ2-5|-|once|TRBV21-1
TGTGCCAGCAGCAAAGTGAGGGTTCTGGGTAGGGCTCAAGAGACCCAGTACTTC
CASSKVRVLGRAQETQYF
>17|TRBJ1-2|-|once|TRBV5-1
TGCGCCAGCAGCTTGGGGGGGACTCCCATCGCGAACTATGGCTACACCTTC
CASSLGGTPIANYGYTF
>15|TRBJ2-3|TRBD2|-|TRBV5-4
TGTGCCAGCCGCAGCGGGAGTGAGGGCACAGATACGCAGTATTTT
CASRSGSEGTDTQYF
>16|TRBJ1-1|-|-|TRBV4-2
TGTGCCAGCAGCCAGAATCAGGGATTGGAGGGCACTGAAGCTTTCTTT
CASSQNQGLEGTEAFF
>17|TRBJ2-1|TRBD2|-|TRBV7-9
TGTGCCAGCAGCACCCCCATGAGTTTAGCGGGAAGGGATGAGCAGTTCTTC
CASSTPMSLAGRDEQFF
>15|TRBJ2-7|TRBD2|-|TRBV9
TGTGCCAGCAGCGTAGGGTCTAGCGGGAGCGCCGAGCAGTACTTC
CASSVGSSGSAEQYF
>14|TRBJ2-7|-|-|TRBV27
TGTGCCAGCAGTCCAGGGTCGTCGGCCTACGAGCAGTACTTC
CASSPGSSAYEQYF
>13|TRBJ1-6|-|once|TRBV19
TGTGCCAGTACCCCAGGCTTTAATTCACCCCTCCACTTT
CASTPGFNSPLHF
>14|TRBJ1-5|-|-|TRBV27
TGTGCCAGCAGTTCAGGGTTTGTCAATCAGCCCCAGCATTTT
CASSSGFVNQPQHF
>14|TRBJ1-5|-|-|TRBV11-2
TGTGCCAGCAGCGAGGGCGTGGGGAATCAGCCCCAGCATTTT
CASSEGVGNQPQHF
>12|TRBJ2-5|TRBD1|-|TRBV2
TGTGCCAGCCGGACAGGGGCAGAGACCCAGTACTTC
CASRTGAETQYF
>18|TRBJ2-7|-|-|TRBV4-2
TGTGCCAGCAGCCAAGAGTCAATCTTCATAGCGAGTTCCTACGAGCAGTACTTC
CASSQESIFIASSYEQYF
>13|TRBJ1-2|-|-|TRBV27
TGTGCCAGCAGTTTAGCGGCTGGGAGTGGCTACACCTTC
CASSLAAGSGYTF
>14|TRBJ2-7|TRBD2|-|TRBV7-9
TGTGCCAGCAGCTTCGGCAGCGGGGATACCGAGCAGTACTTC
CASSFGSGDTEQYF
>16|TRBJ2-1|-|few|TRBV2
TGTGCCACCGAAGCGGGGAACAGGGCCCTCTCTAATGAGCAGTTCTTC
CATEAGNRALSNEQFF
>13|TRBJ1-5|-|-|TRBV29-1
TGCAGCGTTGTGACTGACGGCAATCAGCCCCAGCATTTT
CSVVTDGNQPQHF
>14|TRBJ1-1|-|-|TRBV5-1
TGCGCCAGCAGCTTTGGTGCGGTGAACACTGAAGCTTTCTTT
CASSFGAVNTEAFF
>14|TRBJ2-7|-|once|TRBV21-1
TGTGCCAGCAGCAAAAAGGACTTCTCCTACGAGCAGTACTTC
CASSKKDFSYEQYF
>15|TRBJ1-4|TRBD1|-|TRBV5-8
TGTGCCAGCAGCGTCGGACAGGGGGCAGGGGAAAAACTGTTTTTT
CASSVGQGAGEKLFF
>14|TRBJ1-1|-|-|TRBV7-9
TGTGCCAGCAGCCCCCAGGGTGCGAACACTGAAGCTTTCTTT
CASSPQGANTEAFF
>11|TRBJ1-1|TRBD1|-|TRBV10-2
TGCGCCAGCAGCGGGACAGCTGAAGCTTTCTTT
CASSGTAEAFF
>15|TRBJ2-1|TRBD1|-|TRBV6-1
TGTGCCAGCAGGACAGGGGGAAGCTCCTACAATGAGCAGTTCTTC
CASRTGGSSYNEQFF
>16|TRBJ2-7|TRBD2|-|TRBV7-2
TGTGCCAGCAGCTTAGTCTCCGGCCTAGCGGGGGGCGAGCAGTACTTC
CASSLVSGLAGGEQYF
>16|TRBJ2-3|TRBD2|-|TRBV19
TGTGCCAGTAGTCCGTTAGCGGGAGCCAGCACAGATACGCAGTATTTT
CASSPLAGASTDTQYF
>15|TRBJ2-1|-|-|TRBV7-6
TGTGCCAGCAGCTTAGGTAGCGGAACCTACAATGAGCAGTTCTTC
CASSLGSGTYNEQFF
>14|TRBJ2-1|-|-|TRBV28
TGTGCCAGCAGCCGACTAGTTTGGAACAATGAGCAGTTCTTC
CASSRLVWNNEQFF
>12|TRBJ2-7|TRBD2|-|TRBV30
TGTGCCTGGGTAGCGGGAGCGTACGAGCAGTACTTC
CAWVAGAYEQYF
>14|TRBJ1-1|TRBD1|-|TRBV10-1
TGCGCCAGCAGTGGGACAGGGCCAAACACTGAAGCTTTCTTT
CASSGTGPNTEAFF
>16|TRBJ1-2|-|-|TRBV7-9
TGTTCCAGCAGCAACAGTGGGGGGGGATCTGGGGTTGGCTACACCTTC
CSSSNSGGGSGVGYTF
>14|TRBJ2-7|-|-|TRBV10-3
TGTGCCATCAGTGCGGGGGGCGTCTTAGCCGAGCAGTACTTC
CAISAGGVLAEQYF
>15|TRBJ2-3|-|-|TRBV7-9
TGTGCCAGCAGCTCCTTGGGGGCCTACACAGATACGCAGTATTTT
CASSSLGAYTDTQYF
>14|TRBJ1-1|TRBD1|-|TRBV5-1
TGCGCCAGCAGCGTAGGACAGGTCCACACTGAAGCTTTCTTT
CASSVGQVHTEAFF
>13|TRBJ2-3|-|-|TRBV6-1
TGTGCCAGCAGGCGGGACTCGCGAGATACGCAGTATTTT
CASRRDSRDTQYF
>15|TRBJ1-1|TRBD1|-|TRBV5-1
TGCGCCAGCAGCAGTACCGCCGGGACAGGGGGAGAAGCTTTCTTT
CASSSTAGTGGEAFF
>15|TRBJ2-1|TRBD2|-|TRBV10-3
TGTGCCATCGGCGAGCGGGAGGGTCCCGGGAATGAGCAGTTCTTC
CAIGEREGPGNEQFF
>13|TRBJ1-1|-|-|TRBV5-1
TGCGCCAGCAGCTTCGGAGGTGACACTGAAGCTTTCTTT
CASSFGGDTEAFF
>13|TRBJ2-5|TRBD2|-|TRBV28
TGTGCCAGCAGAGGGGCGGGAGGAGAGACCCAGTACTTC
CASRGAGGETQYF